This T cell receptor (beta chain) was identified in a study of beta chain features in type 1 diabetes. Study-level findings and limits: Among all four CD4+ subsets, Type 1 diabetes patients had TCRB CDR3s that were moderately but significantly shorter.

Germline V gene lookup returns CDR1 MNHEY and CDR2 SMNVEV (reference sequence). Trimming stripped 5 bases from V and 7 bases from J, with 15 bases between. The CDR3 spans 14 residues. All of the isolated RNA was reverse transcribed, so expressed TCRB transcripts were sequenced. Libraries were prepared by immunoSEQ multiplex PCR; TCRdb keeps only in-frame clonotypes and omits some of them. Among nearly 350,000 clones, 9.3% were seen once, and the ten largest hold more than 0.8%. A few counts support this clone. What it binds is unknown. Using CD45RO/CCR7/CD25/CD127/CD95/CD27, CD4+ naive, central memory, regulatory and stem cell-like memory cells were sorted.

Input material: central memory CD4+ T cells from blood. V gene TRBV27 combines with J gene TRBJ1-5; a weak D match, TRBD1 (6 bases). The receptor's source is a man under 40 with type 1 diabetes. CDR3: CASSLGGAGQPQHF. CDR3 DNA sequence: TGTGCCAGCAGTCTGGGGGGGGCTGGGCAGCCCCAGCATTTT.